The 21 T cell receptor beta chains listed next were all sequenced from one sample in a study of cytomegalovirus exposure and HLA in healthy donors. PCR amplification relied on 60 Vbeta primers (plus 13 Jbeta primers). The data were produced by immunoSEQ multiplex PCR, yet TCRdb's version contains in-frame clones alone and is incomplete. The sample's table shows 45,000 or so clones. Sequencing was carried out using PBMCs. The source of these receptors is a male donor in good health and CMV-seronegative.

V usage is TRBV12-5 and J usage is TRBJ1-2; TRBD1 agrees at 9 bases. V shed 4 bases, J shed 8 bases, and the junction held 8 bases outside the gene matches. Germline V gene data show CDR1 as LGHNT and CDR2 as FRNRAP. The CDR3 extends over 14 amino acids. In DNA, the CDR3 is TGTGCTAGTGGTTCACACGGGACAGGGACCGGCTACACCTTC. As protein: CASGSHGTGTGYTF.

The chain recombines TRBV5-1 with TRBJ2-7; perhaps TRBD1 as D (6 bases). CDR1 is SGHRS, CDR2 YFSETQ, per germline. This CDR3 region has 12 residues. V shed 4 bases and J shed 5 bases, with 10 bases lying between them. CDR3 sequence reads: CASSTSGDEQYF. CDR3 in DNA: TGCGCCAGCAGCACCTCAGGGGACGAGCAGTACTTC.

The chain carries TRBV7-3 and TRBJ1-1, with D perhaps TRBD1 (5 bases). Trimming removed 1 base at V and 1 base at J, with 10 bases between. CDR3 length: 15 residues. Germline CDR1 and CDR2: SGHTA and FQGTGA. CDR3 in amino acids: CASSLMGPWNTEAFF. CDR3 DNA: TGTGCCAGCAGCTTAATGGGGCCTTGGAACACTGAAGCTTTCTTT.

V gene TRBV30 combines with J gene TRBJ1-1; tentatively, D is TRBD1 (5 bases). V was pared by 3 bases and J by 10 bases, with 12 bases between. This CDR3 is built from 11 residues. From germline, CDR1 is GTSNPN and CDR2 SVGIG (reference sequence). Here the CDR3 DNA reads TGTGCCTGGAGGGGGACGCGGGGAGCTTTCTTT. Encoded protein: CAWRGTRGAFF.

V gene TRBV4-1 combines with J gene TRBJ2-5; 9 bases are shared with TRBD1. In germline, CDR1 is MGHRA, CDR2 YSYEKL. The CDR3 loop spans 16 amino acids. Unmatched junction bases numbered 9, after V lost 2 bases and J lost 5 bases. The CDR3: CASSQKGGGTGETQYF. CDR3 nucleotides: TGCGCCAGCAGCCAAAAAGGAGGGGGGACAGGGGAGACCCAGTACTTC.

The chain recombines TRBV18 with TRBJ2-2; a weak D match, TRBD2 (6 bases). V lost 3 bases, J lost 4 bases, and 9 bases lay in between. Germline assignment: CDR1 KGHSH and CDR2 LQKENI. CDR3 length: 14 amino acids. CDR3 in amino acids: CASSPTSSTGELFF. The CDR3 DNA is TGTGCCAGCTCACCTACTAGCAGCACCGGGGAGCTGTTTTTT. Using reference TRBV18 and TRBJ2-2 for the parts outside the CDR3, the full variable domain is NAGVMQNPRHLVRRRGQEARLRCSPMKGHSHVYWYRQLPEEGLKFMVYLQKENIIDESGMPKERFSAEFPKEGPSILRIQQVVRGDSAAYFCASSPTSSTGELFFGEGSRLTVL.

Measured by frequency, this clone is medium-sized (0.01 to 0.1%). The chain uses TRBV7-6 and TRBJ2-7; TRBD1 matches at 8 bases. V shed 6 bases, J shed 0 bases, and the junction held 4 bases outside the gene matches. The CDR3 runs 14 residues. Germline-derived CDR1 and CDR2 are SGHVS and FNYEAQ. The DNA for the CDR3 is TGTGCCAGCAGTCTGGGGACAGGCTCCTACGAGCAGTACTTC. This sequence encodes CASSLGTGSYEQYF.

The chain has TRBV7-9 and TRBJ1-1; D perhaps matches TRBD1 (5 bases). The CDR3 sequence is 13 residues long. Germline V lookup: CDR1 SEHNR, CDR2 FQNEAQ (reference sequence). Trimming left V 5 bases short and J 0 bases short, with 7 bases between. CDR3 sequence (DNA): TGTGCCAGCAGCGGGGCCATGAACACTGAAGCTTTCTTT. Protein product: CASSGAMNTEAFF.

V gene TRBV4-3 combines with J gene TRBJ2-2; the match to TRBD2 covers 15 bases. CDR3 length: 18 amino acids. V lost 0 bases and J lost 4; bases outside the gene matches: 3. Germline V lookup: CDR1 LGHNA, CDR2 YSLEER. The CDR3: CASSQEGTSGGPTGELFF. The CDR3 DNA reads as TGCGCCAGCAGCCAAGAGGGGACTAGCGGGGGGCCCACCGGGGAGCTGTTTTTT.

V is TRBV19 and J is TRBJ1-2, with D tentatively TRBD1 (5 bases). The CDR3 runs to 14 residues. Germline V gene lookup returns CDR1 LNHDA and CDR2 SQIVND (reference sequence). The germline V and J ends were trimmed by 2 bases and 8 bases, with 15 bases remaining between them. The CDR3 reads CASSILGGTGGYTF. The CDR3 DNA reads TGTGCCAGTAGTATATTGGGGGGAACGGGCGGCTACACCTTC.

This rearrangement joins TRBV7-2 to TRBJ1-5; a possible D gene is TRBD1 (5 bases). Per the germline V gene, CDR1 is SGHTA and CDR2 is FQGNSA. The V gene lost 4 bases and the J gene lost 1 base, with 8 bases spanning the gap. The CDR3 has 14 residues. CDR3 in amino acids: CASSSDRSNQPQHF. The CDR3, as DNA: TGTGCCAGCAGCTCAGACAGAAGCAATCAGCCCCAGCATTTT.

This chain joins TRBV9 and TRBJ1-2; 8 bases agree with TRBD1. CDR1 and CDR2 from the germline V gene are SGDLS and YYNGEE. This CDR3 region has 15 residues. The trim removed 0 bases at V and 6 bases at J, leaving 7 bases unmatched. The CDR3: CASSVVGRGPDGYTF. For the CDR3, the DNA is TGTGCCAGCAGCGTAGTAGGCAGGGGGCCAGATGGCTACACCTTC.

J is TRBJ1-6 and V is TRBV6-1; D is unclear. Germline V lookup: CDR1 MNHNS, CDR2 SASEGT. The CDR3 consists of 14 residues. Trimming removed 2 bases from V and 10 bases from J, with 12 bases in between. This CDR3 is CASSEKAIASPLHF. For the CDR3, the DNA is TGTGCCAGCAGTGAAAAAGCCATCGCCTCACCCCTCCACTTT.

This chain uses TRBV18 with TRBJ2-5, with D possibly TRBD2 on 7 matching bases. The CDR3 loop spans 14 amino acids. Trimming took off 3 bases at V and 4 bases at J, with 12 bases between the two ends. Germline V gene sequence: CDR1 KGHSH, CDR2 LQKENI. CDR3 sequence reads: CASSPTGGGETQYF. The CDR3 nucleotides are TGTGCCAGCTCACCGACGGGGGGCGGAGAGACCCAGTACTTC.

V and J are TRBV5-6 and TRBJ2-7; TRBD1 is a possible D gene (7 bases). Germline CDR1 and CDR2: SGHDT and YYEEEE. The CDR3 is 14 residues long. Trimming removed 5 bases from V and 6 bases from J, with 18 bases in between. CDR3 sequence reads: CASSLDRAGLEQYF. The CDR3 DNA reads TGTGCCAGCAGTTTAGACAGGGCGGGACTCGAGCAGTACTTC.

In DNA form, the CDR3 reads TGCAGCGTGAGCGGAGCGGACACTGAAGCTTTCTTT. Its translation is CSVSGADTEAFF. The J gene is TRBJ1-1, the V gene TRBV29-1, with D hard to call. Trimming took off 6 bases at V and 3 bases at J, with 11 bases between the two ends. The CDR3 runs to 12 residues. The germline gives CDR1 SQVTM, CDR2 ANQGSEA.

The V call is TRBV6-5, the J call TRBJ1-5, with 7 bases fitting TRBD1. This CDR3 is built from 13 residues. The ends lost 3 bases at V and 5 bases at J; junction bases unmatched: 1. CDR1 and CDR2 from the germline V gene are MNHEY and SVGAGI. This CDR3 reads CASSYGTDQPQHF. CDR3 sequence (DNA): TGTGCCAGCAGTTATGGGACAGATCAGCCCCAGCATTTT.

The DNA of the CDR3 is TGTGCCAGCAGCCCGGACAGAATCTACGAGCAGTACTTC. Protein: CASSPDRIYEQYF. V and J are TRBV11-1 and TRBJ2-7; possibly TRBD1 for D (6 bases). Deletions cut 5 bases from V and 3 bases from J, with 11 bases between. Germline values: CDR1 SGHAT, CDR2 FQDESV (reference sequence). The CDR3 contains 13 residues.

The genes are TRBV19 and TRBJ1-5; 7 positions agree with TRBD1. Germline CDR1 is LNHDA and CDR2 is SQIVND (reference sequence). Germline trimming cut 5 bases from V and 2 bases from J; bases unmatched to any gene: 9. The CDR3 runs to 16 residues. The CDR3 sequence: CASSDPRGSGNQPQHF. The CDR3 coding sequence is TGTGCCAGTAGTGACCCCAGGGGGAGCGGCAATCAGCCCCAGCATTTT. The full variable domain, in which reference TRBV19 and TRBJ1-5 provide the parts outside the CDR3, is DGGITQSPKYLFRKEGQNVTLSCEQNLNHDAMYWYRQDPGQGLRLIYYSQIVNDFQKGDIAEGYSVSREKKESFPLTVTSAQKNPTAFYLCASSDPRGSGNQPQHFGDGTRLSIL.

The chain recombines TRBV6-6 with TRBJ2-7, with a tentative D call TRBD2 (6 bases). Germline V gives CDR1 MNHNY, CDR2 SVGAGI (reference sequence). The length of the CDR3 is 12 residues. The V and J ends lost 11 bases and 0 bases respectively, with 11 bases between them. The CDR3 DNA reads TGTGCCGTGGGGGGTGGCTCCTACGAGCAGTACTTC. This gives the protein CAVGGGSYEQYF.

The chain uses TRBV18 and TRBJ2-5; D possibly corresponds to TRBD1 (5 bases). Trimming pared 3 bases from V and 5 bases from J, leaving 10 bases between. The germline V gene has CDR1 KGHSH and CDR2 LQKENI. CDR3 length: 13 residues. CDR3 sequence: CASSPAGLETQYF. CDR3 nucleotide sequence: TGTGCCAGCTCACCGGCAGGGTTGGAGACCCAGTACTTC.